One and the same sample provided the 16 T cell receptor beta chains below, sequenced in a study of blood T cell repertoires in COVID-19. The repertoire was sequenced with immunoSEQ multiplex PCR; TCRdb's copy has only in-frame clones and lacks some. This table has some 240,000 clones, approximately 80% appearing once. The sample comprised peripheral blood. These TCRs come from a human donor in a cohort sampled during active COVID-19.

The chain recombines TRBV28 with TRBJ2-3, with 10 bases lining up with TRBD2. V was pared by 4 bases and J by 4 bases, with 14 bases of the junction left unmatched. The CDR3 has 18 residues. The germline gives CDR1 MDHEN, CDR2 SYDVKM. The CDR3: CASSSLVAGGEYPDTQYF. CDR3 sequence (DNA): TGTGCCAGCAGTTCCCTGGTAGCGGGAGGAGAGTACCCAGATACGCAGTATTTT. The variable domain in full, completed from reference TRBV28 and TRBJ2-3, reads DVKVTQSSRYLVKRTGEKVFLECVQDMDHENMFWYRQDPGLGLRLIYFSYDVKMKEKGDIPEGYSVSREKKERFSLILESASTNQTSMYLCASSSLVAGGEYPDTQYFGPGTRLTVL.

CDR3 residues: CASSRTSGNEADTQYF. CDR3 DNA: TGTGCCAGCAGTCGGACTAGCGGGAACGAGGCAGATACGCAGTATTTT. This chain connects TRBV3-1 (or the pseudogene TRBV3-2) to TRBJ2-3, with 12 bases matching TRBD2. The CDR3 consists of 16 residues. V lost 6 bases to trimming and J lost 4 bases; unmatched junction nucleotides: 8. Germline CDR1 is LGHDT and CDR2 is YNNKEL (reference sequence).

This clone occurred once. This chain uses TRBV10-3 with TRBJ1-3, with 8 bases fitting TRBD1. The V segment lost 5 bases and the J segment 2 bases; nucleotides outside the gene matches: 2. Germline assignment: CDR1 ENHRY and CDR2 SYGVKD. This CDR3 contains 14 residues. In DNA, the CDR3 is TGTGCCATCAGTTTGGACAGGGCTGGAAACACCATATATTTT. It encodes CAISLDRAGNTIYF.

The chain joins TRBV6-5 to TRBJ1-1; 8 nucleotides align to TRBD1. CDR3 size: 16 residues. Trimming removed 0 bases from V and 7 bases from J; junction bases left unmatched: 10. CDR1 and CDR2 from the germline V gene are MNHEY and SVGAGI. The CDR3 spells CASSYSDRDRTSEAFF. CDR3 bases: TGTGCCAGCAGTTACTCGGACAGGGACCGAACAAGTGAAGCTTTCTTT.

The V and J genes are TRBV11-1 and TRBJ2-3; D is unclear. Trimming took off 2 bases at V and 0 bases at J, with 9 bases between the two ends. Germline CDR1 reads SGHAT; CDR2 reads FQDESV (reference sequence). CDR3 length equals 15 residues. The CDR3 coding sequence is TGTGCCAGCAGCTTACCGTATTCTAGCACAGATACGCAGTATTTT. Protein sequence: CASSLPYSSTDTQYF. Filled out from reference TRBV11-1 and TRBJ2-3, the complete variable domain reads EAEVAQSPRYKITEKSQAVAFWCDPISGHATLYWYRQILGQGPELLVQFQDESVVDDSQLPKDRFSAERLKGVDSTLKIQPAELGDSAMYLCASSLPYSSTDTQYFGPGTRLTVL.

This chain uses TRBV4-2 with TRBJ1-1, with TRBD1 matching over 8 bases. The germline gives CDR1 LGHNA, CDR2 YNFKEQ. This CDR3 contains 15 residues. With V trimmed by 3 bases and J by 4 bases, 7 bases remained unmatched. Here the CDR3 reads CASSQAGQGATEAFF. CDR3 bases: TGTGCCAGCAGCCAGGCCGGACAGGGAGCCACTGAAGCTTTCTTT.

There are many counts of this clone. The V call is TRBV7-9, the J call TRBJ2-3, with D maybe TRBD2 (5 bases). The CDR3 totals 13 residues. The germline CDR1 and CDR2 sequences are SEHNR and FQNEAQ (reference sequence). V lost 5 bases and J 7 bases, leaving 13 bases between the germline ends. As DNA, the CDR3 is TGTGCCAGCAGCGCCCCCGAGGGATATACGCAGTATTTT. Its protein is CASSAPEGYTQYF.

The chain is built from TRBV28 and TRBJ2-7; a possible D gene is TRBD1 (6 bases). The CDR3 covers 15 residues. CDR1 is MDHEN, CDR2 SYDVKM, per germline. Trimming pared 6 bases from V and 1 base from J, leaving 16 bases between. This CDR3 is CASSLLGTLSYEQYF. In DNA form, the CDR3 reads TGTGCCAGCAGCTTACTCGGGACACTGTCCTACGAGCAGTACTTC. Combining the CDR3 with reference TRBV28 and TRBJ2-7 gives the whole variable domain DVKVTQSSRYLVKRTGEKVFLECVQDMDHENMFWYRQDPGLGLRLIYFSYDVKMKEKGDIPEGYSVSREKKERFSLILESASTNQTSMYLCASSLLGTLSYEQYFGPGTRLTVT.

V gene TRBV5-1 combines with J gene TRBJ2-5; 7 bases align to TRBD2. CDR1 is SGHRS and CDR2 is YFSETQ in the germline V gene. This CDR3 is 14 amino acids long. Unmatched junction bases numbered 8, after V lost 6 bases and J lost 3 bases. Written as DNA, the CDR3 is TGCGCCAGCAAACTAGCGCCGGGCGAAGAGACCCAGTACTTC. It specifies CASKLAPGEETQYF.

The chain uses TRBV15 and TRBJ2-3; tentatively, D is TRBD2 (5 bases). Deletions cut 5 bases from V and 2 bases from J, with 11 bases between. Per the germline V gene, CDR1 is LNHNV and CDR2 is YYDKDF (reference sequence). The CDR3 is 14 residues long. CDR3 nucleotides: TGTGCCACCAGCCGGGGTGGTGACACAGATACGCAGTATTTT. Residues: CATSRGGDTDTQYF.

This rearrangement joins TRBV7-6 to TRBJ1-4; TRBD1 is a possible D gene (6 bases). The CDR3 extends over 16 amino acids. Germline-derived CDR1 and CDR2 are SGHVS and FNYEAQ. Trimming took off 3 bases at V and 1 base at J, with 12 bases between the two ends. CDR3 in amino acids: CASSLNFRGTNEKLFF. In DNA, the CDR3 is TGTGCCAGCAGCTTGAACTTCAGGGGAACTAATGAAAAACTGTTTTTT. The full variable domain, with the rest looked up from reference TRBV7-6 and TRBJ1-4, is GAGVSQSPRYKVTKRGQDVALRCDPISGHVSLYWYRQALGQGPEFLTYFNYEAQQDKSGLPNDRFSAERPEGSISTLTIQRTEQRDSAMYRCASSLNFRGTNEKLFFGSGTQLSVL.

Concerning this clone itself: The same CDR3 can be traced to other DNA sequences in this sample. The chain is built from TRBV27 and TRBJ1-3, with TRBD1 matching over 10 bases. V lost 6 bases to trimming and J lost 4 bases; unmatched junction nucleotides: 3. The length of the CDR3 is 14 residues. Germline V gene sequence: CDR1 MNHEY, CDR2 SMNVEV (reference sequence). The CDR3 DNA follows: TGTGCCAGCAGACCGACAGGGGGCGGAAACACCATATATTTT. Protein product: CASRPTGGGNTIYF.

The genes are TRBV7-2 and TRBJ1-6; D is possibly TRBD1 (6 bases). V lost 1 base, J lost 9 bases, and 19 bases lay in between. The CDR3 has 17 residues. Germline values: CDR1 SGHTA, CDR2 FQGNSA. The CDR3 here is CASSLGGTLMRGSPLHF. CDR3 nucleotides: TGTGCCAGCAGCTTAGGGGGGACATTAATGAGGGGTTCACCCCTCCACTTT.

The CDR3 reads CATRNGGNQPQHF. CDR3 DNA sequence: TGTGCCACTAGGAACGGAGGCAATCAGCCCCAGCATTTT. The rearrangement joins TRBV6-5 to TRBJ1-5; D remains ambiguous. The CDR3 extends over 13 amino acids. Germline CDR1 reads MNHEY; CDR2 reads SVGAGI. Trimming stripped 10 bases from V and 2 bases from J, with 12 bases between.

The DNA for the CDR3 is TGTGCCAGCGGAGCTCTCAGGACAGTGATGTATGGCTACACCTTC. It encodes CASGALRTVMYGYTF. The chain links TRBV7-2 to TRBJ1-2, with TRBD1 as a possible D gene (6 bases). The germline V and J ends were trimmed by 8 bases and 5 bases, with 21 bases remaining between them. This CDR3 comprises 15 residues. Germline CDR1 and CDR2: SGHTA and FQGNSA.

This clone has a handful of counts. The chain joins TRBV11-2 to TRBJ2-7, with D hard to call. Trimming cost V 0 bases and J 4 bases, with 10 bases left between them. The CDR3 consists of 14 residues. Germline assignment: CDR1 SGHAT and CDR2 FQNNGV. The CDR3, as DNA: TGTGCCAGCAGCTTAGATCTGCGGTTGTACGAGCAGTACTTC. This gives the protein CASSLDLRLYEQYF.